The entry below gives a single TCR beta chain sequence along with its context. Its antigen remains undetermined. The sample holds no much larger clone one base away, and base qualities are not on file. This record comes from a study of blood T cells in healthy people across ages (dated by TCRdb to between 2015 and 2017). In terms of the full investigation: In model experiments, roughly one uniquely barcoded TCR beta cDNA molecule per two T cells was captured by template switching. The study measured age-related changes in TCR beta repertoire diversity using deep sequencing normalized with unique cDNA molecular identifiers. The donors were split into four age groups: young (average 16 years), middle-aged (about 40), aged (over 55) and long-lived (roughly 88). To avoid experimental bias, donors of different ages were randomly spread across the sequencing lanes. Two additional independent replicas of 1 million unique cDNA reads from the same blood draw were analyzed for two donors (one aged 18 to 30 and one aged 80 or older). Beyond this particular receptor, the publication reports: A strong correlation was found between observed TCR beta diversity and the percentage of naive T cells measured by flow cytometry. As age increased, observed TCR beta diversity per million T cells dropped in a roughly linear way, and a significant reduction was already evident by age 40. Because the CMV infection status of the donors was unknown, age-related changes in expanded clonotypes may potentially have been confounded. Compared with the aged group, more naive CD4+ T cells, fewer expanded clones and increased TCR diversity were shown by the long-lived group, suggesting age selection. Estimates of total diversity from one million sequenced T cells were regarded as lower bounds and underestimates. Conclusive comparison of naive and antigen-experienced compartments was prevented by the profiling of bulk unsorted PBMCs.

The junction carries 6 bases between V and J, which are trimmed by 3 bases and 6 bases respectively. The germline V gene yields SGDLS for CDR1 and YYNGEE for CDR2. From the cysteine up to the phenylalanine, the CDR3 has a length of 12 residues. The only DNA kept is the CDR3, 36 bases in frame from the first base. Receptor amplification or capture employed 5' RACE. The instrument given in TCRdb is Illumina HiSeq 2500. A second PCR of roughly 7 to 11 cycles was performed with a sample-barcoded 5' primer and a J-beta primer mix. A template-switch 5' adaptor carrying 12 random nucleotides introduced a unique molecular identifier onto each TCR beta cDNA molecule. Each sample yielded at least 3 million CDR3-containing paired-end reads. First-strand cDNA synthesis was performed from all RNA using the Mint cDNA synthesis kit, with priming by a TRBC-specific oligonucleotide. Following uracil-DNA glycosylase treatment, all cDNA underwent a first 18-cycle PCR with the universal primers M1SS and BC2_uni_R. The paper's processing steps were these. Normalization of each sample was performed by random selection of 1 million high-quality reads, each carrying a distinct molecular identifier. Reads with shared molecular identifiers were discarded instead of being binned into consensus sequences. MiTCR, set to a Q25 quality threshold and the strictest error-elimination algorithm, was used for CDR3 identification, clonotype clustering and error correction. A nonparametric unseen species model using Euler transformation provided a lower-bound estimate of total TCR beta diversity. TCRdb applied fastp at Q25 and MiXCR to the public reads, then kept only in-frame beta chains. Every distinct CDR3 protein forms one entry, paired with its most common genes and DNA. TCRdb, rather than the study authors, made the V and J calls. Across this sample there are around 1.5 million distinct CDR3 sequences, with approximately 59% seen only once. The top ten constitute 6.5% to 8.5% of the sample.

Donors were 39 systemically healthy Caucasian individuals from Russia aged roughly 6 to 90 years. Around 10 milliliters of peripheral blood were drawn from each donor into EDTA-treated Vacutainer tubes. Ficoll-Paque density-gradient centrifugation was used to isolate PBMCs, with at least 6.5 million obtained per sample. Trizol reagent was used to extract total RNA from PBMCs, with at least 5.5 micrograms per sample. For every donor, an aliquot of PBMCs went through flow cytometry to measure the percentages of naive CD45RAhigh/CD27high T cells. The V and J segments used are TRBV9 and TRBJ2-2, with the D gene not confidently named. Sequencing used blood. This receptor was taken from a man between 18 and 29 years old in good health. For the CDR3, the sequence is CASSERSGELFF. DNA sequence: TGTGCCAGCAGCGAAAGGTCCGGGGAGCTGTTTTTT. Supplemented by the reference TRBV9 and TRBJ2-2 proteins around the CDR3, the complete variable domain is DSGVTQTPKHLITATGQRVTLRCSPRSGDLSVYWYQQSLDQGLQFLIQYYNGEERAKGNILERFSAQQFPDLHSELNLSSLELGDSALYFCASSERSGELFFGEGSRLTVL.